These 27 T cell receptor beta chains came from one sample sequenced in a study of cytomegalovirus exposure and HLA in healthy donors (TCRdb year 2017). Preparation of the library involved the immunoSEQ multiplex PCR assay. For the multiplex PCR, a mixture combining 60 forward primers for TCR Vbeta segments and 13 reverse primers for TCR Jbeta segments was used. As stored in TCRdb, this immuneACCESS dataset retains in-frame rearrangements with V and J assigned. A fraction of the clones does not appear; measured against another copy, unresolved V genes explain less than half of the discrepancy, and the remainder lacks a known reason. This sample is represented by some 120,000 clones; approximately 8.8% of them were singletons. Under 7% of the sample comes from the top ten. Sequencing was done on a sample of PBMCs. The receptor source for this set is a man aged 35-49 years in good health and CMV-seronegative.

This clone was seen only a few times. The chain uses TRBV6-5 and TRBJ2-1, with 10 nucleotides matching TRBD2. Germline values: CDR1 MNHEY, CDR2 SVGAGI. The trim removed 4 bases at V and 8 bases at J, leaving 11 bases unmatched. The CDR3 spans 16 residues. Here the CDR3 reads CASSSLSGGAGDEQFF. The CDR3 bases are TGTGCCAGCAGTTCCCTCAGCGGGGGGGCCGGAGATGAGCAGTTCTTC.

The rearrangement uses TRBV27 and TRBJ2-5; TRBD1 might be the D (6 bases). The CDR3 totals 14 residues. The germline V gene has CDR1 MNHEY and CDR2 SMNVEV (reference sequence). Trimming took 2 bases from V and 4 from J, leaving 11 bases between them. CDR3 in amino acids: CASSLLQGIETQYF. CDR3 in DNA: TGTGCCAGCAGTTTACTACAGGGCATAGAGACCCAGTACTTC.

V and J are TRBV4-2 and TRBJ1-2; D is ambiguous. The germline CDR1 and CDR2 sequences are LGHNA and YNFKEQ. V lost 2 bases and J lost 2, with 9 bases in between. CDR3 length equals 14 residues. The CDR3 DNA sequence: TGTGCCAGCAGCCAACCCCCTAGAAACTATGGCTACACCTTC. This gives the protein CASSQPPRNYGYTF.

Only a few counts were recorded for this clone. The rearrangement uses TRBV4-1 and TRBJ1-3; possible D gene TRBD1, 5 bases. Germline V gene lookup returns CDR1 MGHRA and CDR2 YSYEKL. Deletions cut 3 bases from V and 2 bases from J, with 14 bases between. This CDR3 region has 16 residues. CDR3 sequence: CASSQPRTGAGNTIYF. The DNA of the CDR3 is TGCGCCAGCAGCCAGCCCAGAACAGGAGCTGGAAACACCATATATTTT.

This clone was observed a few times. The J gene is TRBJ2-2, the V gene TRBV5-1; 10 bases match TRBD2. The CDR3 extends over 15 amino acids. Germline loops: CDR1 SGHRS, CDR2 YFSETQ. J was trimmed by 6 bases and V by 0 bases; bases with no gene match: 2. CDR3 amino acids: CASSLGLAGAGELFF. The CDR3 DNA sequence: TGCGCCAGCAGCTTGGGGCTAGCGGGGGCCGGGGAGCTGTTTTTT. The variable domain in full, completed from reference TRBV5-1 and TRBJ2-2, reads KAGVTQTPRYLIKTRGQQVTLSCSPISGHRSVSWYQQTPGQGLQFLFEYFSETQRNKGNFPGRFSGRQFSNSRSEMNVSTLELGDSALYLCASSLGLAGAGELFFGEGSRLTVL.

This clone has only a few counts. The chain carries TRBV19 and TRBJ2-1; D not resolved. The CDR3 is made up of 12 amino acids. V lost 7 bases and J lost 3, with 7 bases in between. Germline CDR1 LNHDA, CDR2 SQIVND (reference sequence). The CDR3 DNA follows: TGTGCCAGTACTTCGAGCTACAATGAGCAGTTCTTC. This codes for CASTSSYNEQFF.

This clone was counted a few times. The chain links TRBV15 to TRBJ2-7, with a tentative D call TRBD2 (6 bases). In germline, CDR1 is LNHNV, CDR2 YYDKDF (reference sequence). Between the trimmed V and J ends, which lost 1 base and 6 bases, there was a span of 13 bases. The CDR3 runs to 14 residues. CDR3 sequence: CATSRGGGGVEQYF. CDR3 bases: TGTGCCACCAGCAGAGGAGGAGGAGGGGTCGAGCAGTACTTC.

This clone has only a few counts. The CDR3 DNA reads as TGTGCCAGCAGTCATCTGTGGGACAGGACCAACAATCAGCCCCAGCATTTT. The encoded protein is CASSHLWDRTNNQPQHF. The rearrangement links TRBV28 to TRBJ1-5; TRBD1 matches 8 bases. Germline CDR1 and CDR2: MDHEN and SYDVKM. Losses at the gene ends were 5 bases for V and 3 bases for J; bases not matched to a gene: 12. This CDR3 has 17 residues. The whole variable domain, remainder taken from reference TRBV28 and TRBJ1-5, is DVKVTQSSRYLVKRTGEKVFLECVQDMDHENMFWYRQDPGLGLRLIYFSYDVKMKEKGDIPEGYSVSREKKERFSLILESASTNQTSMYLCASSHLWDRTNNQPQHFGDGTRLSIL.

The V gene is TRBV9, the J gene TRBJ2-3, with D maybe TRBD1 (6 bases). This CDR3 is 15 amino acids long. Germline V gives CDR1 SGDLS, CDR2 YYNGEE. Trimming cost V 4 bases and J 5 bases, with 17 bases left between them. The CDR3 DNA is TGTGCCAGCAGCTTAGGACTGGGGGCGGGAGATACGCAGTATTTT. Its translation is CASSLGLGAGDTQYF.

This clone has more than one count but fewer than ten. The CDR3 nucleotides read TGTGCCAGCAGTCCCCAAAGCGGGACCGCCTACAATGAGCAGTTCTTC. Its protein is CASSPQSGTAYNEQFF. The genes are TRBV27 and TRBJ2-1, with 7 nucleotides matching TRBD2. There are 16 residues in the CDR3. V was clipped by 5 bases and J by 2 bases; unmatched bases: 9. Germline CDR1 MNHEY, CDR2 SMNVEV (reference sequence).

The V gene is TRBV6-1, the J gene TRBJ1-1; a possible D gene is TRBD1 (5 bases). V lost 6 bases and J lost 2, with 10 bases in between. The germline CDR1 and CDR2 sequences are MNHNS and SASEGT. There are 13 residues in the CDR3. CDR3 residues: CASRGGTNTEAFF. CDR3 sequence (DNA): TGTGCCAGCAGGGGGGGAACCAACACTGAAGCTTTCTTT.

In its sample, this clone was seen a few times. The chain has TRBV9 and TRBJ2-3; D remains ambiguous. CDR3 size: 13 residues. V was trimmed by 4 bases and J by 8 bases, leaving 14 bases between them. From germline, CDR1 is SGDLS and CDR2 YYNGEE. The CDR3: CASSPPIAGTQYF. The CDR3 coding sequence is TGTGCCAGCAGCCCACCCATTGCCGGTACGCAGTATTTT.

This clone came up a few times. V is TRBV19 and J is TRBJ1-1, with D tentatively TRBD1 (6 bases). There are 16 residues in the CDR3. Germline V gene data show CDR1 as LNHDA and CDR2 as SQIVND (reference sequence). Between the trimmed V and J ends, which lost 3 bases and 1 base, there was a span of 15 bases. Written as DNA, the CDR3 is TGTGCCAGTAGTATTAGGAACAGGGCAGGGAACACTGAAGCTTTCTTT. It yields the protein CASSIRNRAGNTEAFF.

The chain links TRBV6-6 to TRBJ1-5; D is undetermined. The V gene lost 8 bases and the J gene lost 6 bases, with 14 bases spanning the gap. CDR3 length equals 13 residues. The germline V gene has CDR1 MNHNY and CDR2 SVGAGI (reference sequence). CDR3 amino acids: CASQAGVGQPQHF. The CDR3 DNA sequence: TGTGCCAGCCAGGCGGGAGTAGGTCAGCCCCAGCATTTT.

J is TRBJ2-1 and V is TRBV2; 10 bases fit TRBD2. CDR3 length: 13 amino acids. Looked up from germline, CDR1 is SNHLY and CDR2 is FYNNEI. V gave up 8 bases and J gave up 8 bases; unmatched junction bases: 6. The CDR3 nucleotides read TGTGCCAGCGGGGAGCGGGGGGGGTATGAGCAGTTCTTC. Translated: CASGERGGYEQFF.

The chain employs TRBV5-6 and TRBJ1-6; D is undetermined. The germline V gene has CDR1 SGHDT and CDR2 YYEEEE. The V and J ends lost 2 bases and 0 bases respectively, with 15 bases between them. This CDR3 comprises 18 residues. CDR3 sequence (DNA): TGTGCCAGCAGCTTTTATGGCCGCCAGGACTCCTATAATTCACCCCTCCACTTT. Amino acid sequence: CASSFYGRQDSYNSPLHF.

This clone was seen a handful of times. The chain combines TRBV30 with TRBJ2-7; D is possibly TRBD1 (7 bases). The germline V gene has CDR1 GTSNPN and CDR2 SVGIG (reference sequence). V dropped 3 bases and J dropped 2 bases, with 14 bases sitting between them. The length of the CDR3 is 14 residues. For the CDR3, the DNA is TGTGCCTGGAGGCGCGGGACAGAGGCCTACGAGCAGTACTTC. Amino acids: CAWRRGTEAYEQYF.

This clone has just a few counts. The V gene is TRBV6-6, the J gene TRBJ2-3; a possible D gene is TRBD1 (5 bases). CDR1 and CDR2 from the germline V gene are MNHNY and SVGAGI (reference sequence). The ends were cut back, 5 bases at V and 4 bases at J, with 13 bases in the middle. The CDR3 runs 14 residues. The CDR3 DNA reads as TGTGCCAGCAGTCTCGGTGGGGCCCCAGATACGCAGTATTTT. It is translated as CASSLGGAPDTQYF.

The chain combines TRBV13 with TRBJ2-7; 10 bases align to TRBD1. V dropped 5 bases and J dropped 7; count of bases not matched to a gene: 8. CDR3 length equals 14 residues. The germline V gene encodes CDR1 PRHDT and CDR2 FYEKMQ (reference sequence). DNA for the CDR3: TGTGCCAGCAGCCCCGGGACAGGGGTTGAAGAGCAGTACTTC. Its protein is CASSPGTGVEEQYF.

The table lists this clone with a few counts. The V gene is TRBV5-6, the J gene TRBJ1-1, with a tentative D call TRBD1 (5 bases). Trimming took off 4 bases at V and 5 bases at J, with 21 bases between the two ends. CDR3 length: 16 amino acids. The V gene's germline CDR1 is SGHDT and CDR2 YYEEEE. CDR3 amino acids: CASSPPSGGPPTEAFF. The CDR3 DNA is TGTGCCAGCAGCCCCCCCAGCGGGGGACCACCGACTGAAGCTTTCTTT.

There are a few counts of this clone. The chain recombines TRBV5-1 with TRBJ2-2; 7 nucleotides match TRBD1. CDR1 SGHRS and CDR2 YFSETQ come from the germline V gene. The CDR3 is 15 amino acids. Losses at the gene ends were 1 base for V and 3 bases for J; bases not matched to a gene: 3. The CDR3 DNA follows: TGCGCCAGCAGCTTGACAGGGGCGGACACCGGGGAGCTGTTTTTT. Translation: CASSLTGADTGELFF. The variable domain in full, with the rest retrieved from reference TRBV5-1 and TRBJ2-2, is KAGVTQTPRYLIKTRGQQVTLSCSPISGHRSVSWYQQTPGQGLQFLFEYFSETQRNKGNFPGRFSGRQFSNSRSEMNVSTLELGDSALYLCASSLTGADTGELFFGEGSRLTVL.

The rearrangement links TRBV19 to TRBJ1-2; D is uncertain. CDR1 and CDR2 (germline): LNHDA, SQIVND (reference sequence). CDR3 length equals 13 residues. V was clipped by 6 bases and J by 4 bases, with 12 bases between them. CDR3 loop: CASSPNELYGYTF. DNA of the CDR3: TGTGCCAGTAGCCCTAATGAGCTCTATGGCTACACCTTC. Filled out from reference TRBV19 and TRBJ1-2, the complete variable domain reads DGGITQSPKYLFRKEGQNVTLSCEQNLNHDAMYWYRQDPGQGLRLIYYSQIVNDFQKGDIAEGYSVSREKKESFPLTVTSAQKNPTAFYLCASSPNELYGYTFGSGTRLTVV.

The chain is built from TRBV9 and TRBJ1-2, with D possibly TRBD1 on 5 matching bases. V gave up 0 bases and J gave up 3 bases, with 21 bases separating them. The germline V gene has CDR1 SGDLS and CDR2 YYNGEE. This CDR3 contains 18 residues. The CDR3 here is CASSVEQFGSGFDYGYTF. CDR3 DNA sequence: TGTGCCAGCAGCGTAGAGCAGTTTGGGTCAGGGTTCGACTATGGCTACACCTTC.

The table lists this clone with a few counts. The chain has TRBV28 and TRBJ2-5; 8 positions match TRBD1. With 8 bases clipped from V and 11 bases from J, the junction kept 19 bases outside the gene matches. CDR1 is MDHEN and CDR2 is SYDVKM in the germline V gene. The length of the CDR3 is 15 residues. CDR3 protein: CASSNPGQGAREQYF. The CDR3 DNA follows: TGTGCCAGCTCAAACCCGGGGCAGGGGGCGAGGGAGCAGTACTTC.

This clone was detected only a few times. The chain uses TRBV4-2 and TRBJ2-5; D possibly corresponds to TRBD2 (7 bases). From germline, CDR1 is LGHNA and CDR2 YNFKEQ. The CDR3 has 16 residues. V was cut by 0 bases and J by 5 bases, with 16 bases left in between. CDR3 DNA: TGTGCCAGCAGCCAAGATTCGAGGGGGGGCCGGGAGACCCAGTACTTC. Its translation is CASSQDSRGGRETQYF.

This rearrangement joins TRBV5-5 to TRBJ1-1; possible D gene TRBD1, 5 bases. CDR1 and CDR2 from the germline V gene are SGHKS and YYEKEE (reference sequence). This CDR3 contains 15 residues. Trimming removed 4 bases at V and 3 bases at J, with 16 bases between. CDR3 nucleotides: TGTGCCAGCAGCCCACTCGACAGTCTGTACACTGAAGCTTTCTTT. This gives the protein CASSPLDSLYTEAFF.

In its sample, this clone was seen a few times. The chain employs TRBV4-2 and TRBJ2-5, with 11 bases lining up with TRBD1. Trimming removed 4 bases from V and 4 bases from J; junction bases left unmatched: 11. Germline loops: CDR1 LGHNA, CDR2 YNFKEQ. The CDR3 loop spans 17 amino acids. The CDR3 loop reads CASSPWTGGSPGETQYF. The CDR3 bases are TGTGCCAGCAGCCCCTGGACAGGGGGCTCCCCAGGAGAGACCCAGTACTTC.